This T cell receptor (beta chain) was identified during a study of T-cell reconstitution after alpha-beta-depleted transplantation in children. Library preparation (for TCRbeta) was performed with unique molecular identifiers. Using its own MiXCR run on the PCR reads, TCRdb lists one record per CDR3 protein. Of tens of thousands of distinct CDR3 sequences in the sample, roughly 50% were seen once. Study-level results: From surviving recipient T cells and thymic progenitors came the high day-60 TCRbeta diversity observed in some patients.

On this clonotype itself: The antigen is unknown.

Sequencing used peripheral blood, obtained before TCRalphabeta/CD19-depleted stem cell transplant. The source is a boy under two years old with SCID, due to receive a stem cell transplant.

CDR3 in DNA: TGCGCCAGCAGCACTAGCGGGGCACTCACAGATACGCAGTATTTT. Its protein is CASSTSGALTDTQYF. The chain employs TRBV5-1 and TRBJ2-3; 10 nucleotides agree with TRBD2. V shed 4 bases and J 2 bases; nucleotides not matched to a gene: 4. Germline loops: CDR1 SGHRS, CDR2 YFSETQ. The CDR3 runs 15 residues.